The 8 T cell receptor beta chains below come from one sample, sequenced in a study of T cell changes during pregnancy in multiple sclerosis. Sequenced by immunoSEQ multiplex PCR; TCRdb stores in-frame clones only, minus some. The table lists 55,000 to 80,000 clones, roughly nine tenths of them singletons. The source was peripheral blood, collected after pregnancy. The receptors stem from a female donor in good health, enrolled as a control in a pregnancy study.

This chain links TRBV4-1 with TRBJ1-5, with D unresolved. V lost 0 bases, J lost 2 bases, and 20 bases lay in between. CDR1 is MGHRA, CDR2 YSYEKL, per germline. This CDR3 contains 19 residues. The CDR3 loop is CASSQEYAAVGGGNQPQHF. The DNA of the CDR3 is TGCGCCAGCAGCCAAGAATACGCGGCGGTCGGCGGGGGCAATCAGCCCCAGCATTTT.

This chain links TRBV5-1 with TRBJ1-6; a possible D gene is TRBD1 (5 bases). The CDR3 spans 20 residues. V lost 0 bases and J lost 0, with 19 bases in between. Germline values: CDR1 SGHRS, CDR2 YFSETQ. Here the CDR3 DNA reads TGCGCCAGCAGCTTGGAATCGACGGGGGTACCCAGCTCCTATAATTCACCCCTCCACTTT. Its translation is CASSLESTGVPSSYNSPLHF.

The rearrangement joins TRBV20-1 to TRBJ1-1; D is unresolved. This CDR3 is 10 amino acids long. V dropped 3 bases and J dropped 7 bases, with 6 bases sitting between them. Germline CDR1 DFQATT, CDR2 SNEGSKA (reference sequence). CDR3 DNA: TGCAGTGCTAGGCGGGATGAAGCTTTCTTT. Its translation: CSARRDEAFF.

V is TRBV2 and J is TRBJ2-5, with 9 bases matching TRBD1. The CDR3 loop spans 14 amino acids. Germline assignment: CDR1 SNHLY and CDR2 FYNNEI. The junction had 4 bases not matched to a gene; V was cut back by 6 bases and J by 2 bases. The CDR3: CASSMDRGQETQYF. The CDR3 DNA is TGTGCCAGCAGCATGGACAGGGGTCAAGAGACCCAGTACTTC.

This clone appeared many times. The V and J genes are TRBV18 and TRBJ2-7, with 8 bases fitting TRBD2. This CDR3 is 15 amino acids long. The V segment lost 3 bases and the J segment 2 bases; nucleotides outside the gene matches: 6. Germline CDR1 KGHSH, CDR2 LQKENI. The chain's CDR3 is CASSPSRLAPYEQYF. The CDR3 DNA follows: TGTGCCAGCTCACCGAGTCGACTAGCGCCCTACGAGCAGTACTTC.

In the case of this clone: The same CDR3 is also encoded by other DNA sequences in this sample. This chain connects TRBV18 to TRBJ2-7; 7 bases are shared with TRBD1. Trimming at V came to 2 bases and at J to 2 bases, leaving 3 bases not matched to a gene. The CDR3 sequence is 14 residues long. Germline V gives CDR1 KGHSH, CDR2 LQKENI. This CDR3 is CASSPGQGAYEQYF. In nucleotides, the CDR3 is TGTGCCAGCTCACCAGGGCAGGGGGCCTACGAGCAGTACTTC.

Here the CDR3 DNA reads TGTGCCAGTAGTACTGGAGGGAAACTAGCGTCCTACGAGCAGTACTTC. Protein: CASSTGGKLASYEQYF. The V gene is TRBV19, the J gene TRBJ2-7, with 7 positions matching TRBD2. V lost 4 bases and J lost 1; bases outside the gene matches: 10. The CDR3 spans 16 residues. CDR1 and CDR2 (germline): LNHDA, SQIVND (reference sequence).

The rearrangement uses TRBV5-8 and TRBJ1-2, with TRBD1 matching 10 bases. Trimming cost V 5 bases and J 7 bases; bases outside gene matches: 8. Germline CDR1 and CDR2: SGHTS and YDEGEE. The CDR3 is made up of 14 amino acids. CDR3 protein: CASSRRDRGSGYTF. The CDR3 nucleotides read TGTGCCAGCAGTCGCCGGGACAGGGGTAGTGGCTACACCTTC.